Shown below are 24 T cell receptor beta chains from a single sample sequenced in a study of cytomegalovirus exposure and HLA in healthy donors. In the PCR, 60 Vbeta and 13 Jbeta primers were used. The table came from immunoSEQ multiplex PCR; TCRdb's copy has only in-frame clones and leaves some out. The sample has fewer than 150,000 clones; roughly 80% are singletons. The sample taken for sequencing was PBMCs. The receptor source for this set is a female donor in good health and CMV-seronegative.

The gene calls are TRBV19 and TRBJ1-5; tentatively, D is TRBD1 (5 bases). Per germline, CDR1 LNHDA and CDR2 SQIVND (reference sequence). The V end was cut by 3 bases, the J end by 2 bases, with 8 bases between. This CDR3 is built from 14 residues. In DNA form, the CDR3 reads TGTGCCAGTAGTATCCCCAGGGGCAATCAGCCCCAGCATTTT. This codes for CASSIPRGNQPQHF.

V usage is TRBV2 and J usage is TRBJ2-2; D might be TRBD1 (5 bases). V was clipped by 4 bases and J by 5 bases, with 11 bases between them. The CDR3 spans 14 residues. Germline lookup yields CDR1 SNHLY and CDR2 FYNNEI. Here the CDR3 DNA reads TGTGCCAGCAGTGTGGAAGGGGTGACCGGGGAGCTGTTTTTT. As protein: CASSVEGVTGELFF.

The CDR3 DNA reads as TGTGCCAGCAGCTTTACCAGGAACGAGCAGTACTTC. This encodes CASSFTRNEQYF. The chain has TRBV7-2 and TRBJ2-7; D not resolved. Looked up from germline, CDR1 is SGHTA and CDR2 is FQGNSA. The CDR3 extends over 12 amino acids. V was shortened by 3 bases and J by 5 bases, with 8 bases between the two germline ends.

The rearrangement joins TRBV29-1 to TRBJ2-1, with 14 positions matching TRBD2. Trimming cost V 4 bases and J 1 base; bases outside gene matches: 12. CDR3 length: 19 amino acids. Germline values: CDR1 SQVTM, CDR2 ANQGSEA. The CDR3 DNA follows: TGCAGCGTTGTAGGGTCGGGACTAGCGGGAGCCCTGTCCTACAATGAGCAGTTCTTC. It yields the protein CSVVGSGLAGALSYNEQFF.

This chain connects TRBV5-1 to TRBJ2-7; 7 bases map to TRBD1. The CDR3 has 15 residues. V lost 4 bases, J lost 5 bases, and 12 bases stayed unmatched. The germline CDR1 and CDR2 sequences are SGHRS and YFSETQ. The CDR3 region is CASSPGTALLDEQYF. The CDR3 coding sequence is TGCGCCAGCAGCCCCGGGACAGCTCTCCTGGACGAGCAGTACTTC.

The chain is built from TRBV2 and TRBJ2-7, with TRBD2 matching 7 bases. In germline, CDR1 is SNHLY, CDR2 FYNNEI. The CDR3 loop spans 15 amino acids. The V and J ends lost 4 bases and 2 bases, in that order; junction bases with no gene match: 8. The CDR3 loop reads CASSALLAVTYEQYF. CDR3 sequence (DNA): TGTGCCAGCAGTGCGTTGCTAGCGGTGACCTACGAGCAGTACTTC.

J is TRBJ2-7 and V is TRBV19; 9 bases are shared with TRBD2. V lost 8 bases, J lost 6 bases, and 8 bases stayed unmatched. Germline V lookup: CDR1 LNHDA, CDR2 SQIVND (reference sequence). This CDR3 region has 13 residues. For the CDR3, the DNA is TGTGCCAGTGGTCCGGGACTAGCTCGCGAGCAGTACTTC. As protein: CASGPGLAREQYF. The whole variable domain, remainder taken from reference TRBV19 and TRBJ2-7, is DGGITQSPKYLFRKEGQNVTLSCEQNLNHDAMYWYRQDPGQGLRLIYYSQIVNDFQKGDIAEGYSVSREKKESFPLTVTSAQKNPTAFYLCASGPGLAREQYFGPGTRLTVT.

J is TRBJ2-7 and V is TRBV9, with 7 bases fitting TRBD2. Germline CDR1 is SGDLS and CDR2 is YYNGEE. This CDR3 is 15 amino acids long. V lost 0 bases to trimming and J lost 3 bases; unmatched junction nucleotides: 6. The CDR3 DNA follows: TGTGCCAGCAGCGTAGCGGCTAGCGGAGACTACGAGCAGTACTTC. Residues: CASSVAASGDYEQYF.

The chain uses TRBV6-5 and TRBJ2-4, with D possibly TRBD2 on 6 matching bases. The CDR3 loop spans 13 amino acids. Trimming removed 5 bases from V and 9 bases from J, with 14 bases in between. Germline loops: CDR1 MNHEY, CDR2 SVGAGI. CDR3 sequence: CASSGEESGIQYF. CDR3 sequence (DNA): TGTGCCAGCAGTGGGGAGGAAAGCGGCATTCAGTACTTC.

The rearrangement uses TRBV5-1 and TRBJ2-7, with 7 bases lining up with TRBD2. Germline assignment: CDR1 SGHRS and CDR2 YFSETQ. This CDR3 is built from 15 residues. J lost 2 bases, V lost 4 bases, and 9 bases had no gene match. CDR3 coding DNA: TGCGCCAGCAGCACCCAGACGGCGGGAGCCTACGAGCAGTACTTC. It is translated as CASSTQTAGAYEQYF.

This chain connects TRBV19 to TRBJ2-7; possibly TRBD2 for D (5 bases). Germline loops: CDR1 LNHDA, CDR2 SQIVND (reference sequence). Trimming cost V 5 bases and J 6 bases, with 14 bases left between them. CDR3 length: 13 amino acids. In DNA form, the CDR3 reads TGTGCCAGTAGTCCCGGGAACCTCTTCGAGCAGTACTTC. It is translated as CASSPGNLFEQYF.

Turning to this clone: The sample has other DNA sequences that encode this CDR3 too. The chain uses TRBV18 and TRBJ2-7, with D tentatively TRBD1 (6 bases). This CDR3 comprises 13 residues. Per germline, CDR1 KGHSH and CDR2 LQKENI. The V end was cut by 3 bases, the J end by 1 base, with 7 bases between. The CDR3, as DNA: TGTGCCAGCTCACCGACAGGTTCCTACGAGCAGTACTTC. Encoded protein: CASSPTGSYEQYF.

V gene TRBV28 combines with J gene TRBJ2-3; 11 bases line up with TRBD2. From germline, CDR1 is MDHEN and CDR2 SYDVKM. This CDR3 contains 15 residues. After removal of 7 bases from V and 1 base from J, the junction contained 4 bases not matched to a gene. CDR3 coding DNA: TGTGCCAGCATTAGCGGGAGGGCGGGCACAGATACGCAGTATTTT. Its translation: CASISGRAGTDTQYF. Together with reference TRBV28 and TRBJ2-3, the CDR3 gives the full variable domain: DVKVTQSSRYLVKRTGEKVFLECVQDMDHENMFWYRQDPGLGLRLIYFSYDVKMKEKGDIPEGYSVSREKKERFSLILESASTNQTSMYLCASISGRAGTDTQYFGPGTRLTVL.

The CDR3 here is CASSPLNRGRNSAYEQYF. The CDR3 DNA reads TGTGCCAGCAGCCCTCTGAACAGGGGGCGCAATAGTGCCTACGAGCAGTACTTC. The rearrangement links TRBV11-2 to TRBJ2-7, with TRBD1 matching over 9 bases. Germline CDR1 SGHAT, CDR2 FQNNGV. Trimming took 5 bases from V and 2 from J; bases not matched to a gene: 16. There are 18 residues in the CDR3.

This clone was seen a single time. The chain has TRBV7-9 and TRBJ1-2, with D possibly TRBD1 on 5 matching bases. Deletions cut 1 base from V and 2 bases from J, with 14 bases between. The germline V gene has CDR1 SEHNR and CDR2 FQNEAQ (reference sequence). CDR3 size: 16 residues. CDR3 DNA: TGTGCCAGCAGCTTAGGGGCAGGCCCAGGGAACTATGGCTACACCTTC. As protein: CASSLGAGPGNYGYTF.

The chain recombines TRBV9 with TRBJ1-5; tentative D call: TRBD1 (6 bases). Trimming removed 1 base from V and 3 bases from J, with 11 bases in between. The CDR3 totals 15 residues. CDR1 SGDLS and CDR2 YYNGEE come from the germline V gene. CDR3 loop: CASSVQGRINQPQHF. CDR3 in DNA: TGTGCCAGCAGCGTACAGGGGCGGATCAATCAGCCCCAGCATTTT.

The chain links TRBV21-1 to TRBJ1-4. TRBV21-1 is labeled a pseudogene. The CDR3 spans 15 residues. CDR3 in amino acids: CASSKSVALNEKLFF. CDR3 DNA: TGTGCCAGCAGCAAATCAGTAGCCCTTAATGAAAAACTGTTTTTT.

The rearrangement links TRBV28 to TRBJ1-2; 9 bases line up with TRBD1. The CDR3 length is 16 residues. CDR1 and CDR2 from the germline V gene are MDHEN and SYDVKM. V trimming: 4 bases; J trimming: 5 bases; junction bases outside the gene matches: 11. The CDR3 loop reads CASSSPGQGSPYGYTF. CDR3 sequence (DNA): TGTGCCAGCAGTTCCCCGGGACAGGGTTCTCCATATGGCTACACCTTC.

The chain links TRBV19 to TRBJ1-5; 9 bases fit TRBD1. Trimming cost V 10 bases and J 1 base; bases outside gene matches: 2. CDR3 size: 13 residues. Germline lookup yields CDR1 LNHDA and CDR2 SQIVND (reference sequence). Written as DNA, the CDR3 is TGTGCCACGGGGACAGGGAGCAATCAGCCCCAGCATTTT. It yields the protein CATGTGSNQPQHF.

The V call is TRBV28, the J call TRBJ1-2; no reliable D call. Germline V lookup: CDR1 MDHEN, CDR2 SYDVKM. Trimming stripped 7 bases from V and 6 bases from J, with 12 bases between. The CDR3 runs to 12 residues. Here the CDR3 reads CASTPGSNGYTF. The CDR3 DNA reads as TGTGCCAGCACCCCGGGTTCTAATGGCTACACCTTC.

The chain links TRBV7-8 to TRBJ2-4; a possible D gene is TRBD2 (7 bases). The V end lost 3 bases, the J end lost 1 base, and 16 bases lay between the germline ends. The CDR3 consists of 17 residues. Germline lookup yields CDR1 SGHVS and CDR2 FQNEAQ. Here the CDR3 DNA reads TGTGCCAGCAGCTTCCGGGGGGCTTCGGTGGCCAAAAACATTCAGTACTTC. Protein product: CASSFRGASVAKNIQYF. Together with reference TRBV7-8 and TRBJ2-4, the CDR3 gives the full variable domain: GAGVSQSPRYKVAKRGQDVALRCDPISGHVSLFWYQQALGQGPEFLTYFQNEAQLDKSGLPSDRFFAERPEGSVSTLKIQRTQQEDSAVYLCASSFRGASVAKNIQYFGAGTRLSVL.

V usage is TRBV4-1 and J usage is TRBJ2-7; 8 bases line up with TRBD2. The CDR3 is 17 amino acids. Unmatched junction bases numbered 13, after V lost 0 bases and J lost 6 bases. Germline-derived CDR1 and CDR2 are MGHRA and YSYEKL. The CDR3 DNA is TGCGCCAGCAGCCAAGAAAGAGAGGCGGGAGGAGGGTCCGAGCAGTACTTC. Protein sequence: CASSQEREAGGGSEQYF.

Only a few counts were recorded for this clone. V is TRBV6-6 and J is TRBJ1-5, with a possible D match to TRBD1 (5 bases). CDR3 size: 15 residues. V lost 3 bases and J lost 1, with 10 bases in between. Germline V CDR1 and CDR2: MNHNY, SVGAGI (reference sequence). This CDR3 is CASSYPGQSNQPQHF. Written as DNA, the CDR3 is TGTGCCAGCAGTTATCCTGGACAAAGCAATCAGCCCCAGCATTTT.

The chain employs TRBV7-3 and TRBJ2-5; D may be TRBD1 (5 bases). CDR1 is SGHTA, CDR2 FQGTGA, per germline. V lost 5 bases and J lost 5, with 12 bases in between. This CDR3 region has 13 residues. The CDR3 region is CASSQGDFETQYF. In DNA, the CDR3 is TGTGCCAGCAGCCAAGGGGATTTCGAGACCCAGTACTTC.